The 27 T cell receptor beta chains presented below share a single source sample, sequenced in a study of blood T cell repertoires in COVID-19. Generated by immunoSEQ multiplex PCR, the TCRdb table keeps only in-frame clones and is missing some. The table includes 110,000 or so clones, 81% detected once. Sequences were obtained from peripheral blood. These receptors were obtained from a man over 45 with acute or convalescent COVID-19.

This chain uses TRBV6-5 with TRBJ1-2, with D possibly being TRBD1 (5 bases). CDR1 is MNHEY, CDR2 SVGAGI, per germline. Between the trimmed V and J ends, which lost 5 bases and 4 bases, there was a span of 11 bases. The CDR3 has 13 amino acids. This CDR3 reads CASSSGGAYGYTF. The CDR3 bases are TGTGCCAGCAGTAGCGGAGGGGCCTATGGCTACACCTTC.

The V gene is TRBV9, the J gene TRBJ2-1; the D is unclear. Germline lookup yields CDR1 SGDLS and CDR2 YYNGEE. This CDR3 is built from 16 residues. Trimming cost V 0 bases and J 7 bases, with 17 bases left between them. CDR3 in DNA: TGTGCCAGCAGCGTAGGGGCCCCCGCTCATCTGAATGAGCAGTTCTTC. Translated, it gives CASSVGAPAHLNEQFF.

On this clone itself: Other DNA sequences in the same sample also yield this CDR3. V gene TRBV3-1 (or the pseudogene TRBV3-2) combines with J gene TRBJ2-5; D may be TRBD1 (5 bases). Trimming cost V 4 bases and J 2 bases, with 8 bases left between them. The CDR3 covers 13 residues. Germline loops: CDR1 LGHDT, CDR2 YNNKEL (reference sequence). The CDR3 sequence is CASSLQGQETQYF. Written as DNA, the CDR3 is TGTGCCAGCAGCCTTCAGGGTCAAGAGACCCAGTACTTC.

The rearrangement links TRBV5-1 to TRBJ1-1; possibly TRBD1 for D (6 bases). The CDR3 consists of 15 residues. Deletions cut 4 bases from V and 1 base from J, with 14 bases between. Germline CDR1 SGHRS, CDR2 YFSETQ. CDR3 sequence reads: CASSPGGPKNTEAFF. CDR3 DNA sequence: TGCGCCAGCAGCCCGGGGGGGCCCAAGAACACTGAAGCTTTCTTT.

CDR3 region: CAWSPGDIGQPQHF. Written as DNA, the CDR3 is TGTGCCTGGAGTCCAGGGGATATTGGGCAGCCCCAGCATTTT. This chain connects TRBV30 to TRBJ1-5; D possibly corresponds to TRBD1 (6 bases). This CDR3 is built from 14 residues. V lost 2 bases, J lost 7 bases, and 15 bases lay in between. Germline lookup yields CDR1 GTSNPN and CDR2 SVGIG (reference sequence).

The chain couples TRBV28 to TRBJ2-5; D might be TRBD1 (7 bases). Trimming cost V 1 base and J 5 bases, with 14 bases left between them. Germline CDR1 and CDR2: MDHEN and SYDVKM. This CDR3 is built from 15 residues. CDR3 DNA: TGTGCCAGCAGTTTATTGCGGGGCAGGGGGGAGACCCAGTACTTC. Its translation is CASSLLRGRGETQYF.

This sequence joins TRBV6-1 and TRBJ1-2, with no clear D. The V and J ends lost 2 bases and 0 bases respectively, with 7 bases between them. Germline lookup yields CDR1 MNHNS and CDR2 SASEGT. This CDR3 spans 14 amino acids. CDR3 region: CASSEYRANYGYTF. The CDR3 bases are TGTGCCAGCAGTGAATACCGAGCTAACTATGGCTACACCTTC.

This chain connects TRBV24-1 to TRBJ1-1, with D possibly matching TRBD1 (6 bases). Trimming took off 3 bases at V and 12 bases at J, with 16 bases between the two ends. The CDR3 has 13 amino acids. CDR1 is KGHDR, CDR2 SFDVKD, per germline. The CDR3 bases are TGTGCCACCAGTGATAAGGGACATCCGAGAACTTTCTTT. This gives the protein CATSDKGHPRTFF.

The chain joins TRBV28 to TRBJ1-2; TRBD1 matches 8 bases. The V gene end was trimmed by 6 bases and the J gene end by 4 bases; junction bases not matched to a gene: 7. CDR1 and CDR2 (germline): MDHEN, SYDVKM. This CDR3 spans 14 amino acids. CDR3 sequence: CASRRDRPSYGYTF. The CDR3, as DNA: TGTGCCAGCAGGCGGGACAGGCCGTCCTATGGCTACACCTTC.

This clone occurred a few times. This sequence joins TRBV2 and TRBJ1-1, with 7 positions matching TRBD1. The length of the CDR3 is 14 residues. Germline CDR1 and CDR2: SNHLY and FYNNEI. Trimming removed 5 bases from V and 8 bases from J; junction bases left unmatched: 11. For the CDR3, the DNA is TGTGCCAGCAGTAACACAGGGGATCGGGGGGAAGCTTTCTTT. Its protein product is CASSNTGDRGEAFF.

The CDR3 nucleotides are TGCGCCAGCAGCCCCAGGTTGAATGAGCAGTTCTTC. Translating gives CASSPRLNEQFF. This chain joins TRBV5-1 and TRBJ2-1; D call uncertain. Germline V gene lookup returns CDR1 SGHRS and CDR2 YFSETQ. There are 12 residues in the CDR3. V was pared by 4 bases and J by 7 bases, with 9 bases between.

The chain recombines TRBV6-5 with TRBJ1-2; 12 nucleotides match TRBD1. V lost 6 bases to trimming and J lost 6 bases; unmatched junction nucleotides: 8. The germline gives CDR1 MNHEY, CDR2 SVGAGI. This CDR3 has 15 residues. CDR3 residues: CASRNSGTGGNGYTF. The CDR3 nucleotides read TGTGCCAGCAGGAACTCCGGGACAGGGGGCAATGGCTACACCTTC.

This chain connects TRBV21-1 to TRBJ2-7; no check of the table's D call, TRBD2, against the DNA was made. TRBV21-1 represents a pseudogene. The CDR3 contains 14 residues. CDR3 sequence (DNA): TGTGCCAGCGTAGCCGGGAAAGTCTTCAGGGAGCAGTACGTC. It encodes CASVAGKVFREQYV.

The rearrangement links TRBV5-5 to TRBJ2-7; tentative D call: TRBD1 (6 bases). Trimming stripped 0 bases from V and 2 bases from J, with 15 bases between. The CDR3 is 16 residues long. Germline V gene sequence: CDR1 SGHKS, CDR2 YYEKEE (reference sequence). In nucleotides, the CDR3 is TGTGCCAGCAGCTTGGCCGTGGGGACAAAGACCTACGAGCAGTACGTC. It yields the protein CASSLAVGTKTYEQYV.

The chain couples TRBV6-5 to TRBJ2-2, with TRBD2 identical over 11 bases. This CDR3 has 13 residues. The germline V gene encodes CDR1 MNHEY and CDR2 SVGAGI. The CDR3 loop reads CGLLAGVTGELFF. In DNA form, the CDR3 reads TGTGGGTTACTAGCGGGGGTGACCGGGGAGCTGTTTTTT.

The rearrangement joins TRBV28 to TRBJ1-4; TRBD1 is a possible D gene (5 bases). The germline V gene encodes CDR1 MDHEN and CDR2 SYDVKM. V shed 4 bases and J shed 10 bases, with 16 bases lying between them. The CDR3 length is 14 residues. The CDR3 is CASSSLRGEGKLFF. The CDR3, as DNA: TGTGCCAGCAGTTCCCTTCGGGGGGAGGGAAAACTGTTTTTT.

This rearrangement joins TRBV6-5 to TRBJ1-2; possible D gene TRBD1, 5 bases. The V end lost 6 bases, the J end lost 10 bases, and 21 bases lay between the germline ends. Germline values: CDR1 MNHEY, CDR2 SVGAGI. The CDR3 sequence is 14 residues long. The CDR3 loop reads CASSLQDRPQDYTF. The CDR3 bases are TGTGCCAGCAGCCTACAGGACCGGCCGCAGGACTACACCTTC.

V gene TRBV7-7 combines with J gene TRBJ1-4; 7 nucleotides match TRBD1. This CDR3 contains 15 residues. Germline CDR1 SSHAT, CDR2 FNYEAQ (reference sequence). J was trimmed by 5 bases and V by 4 bases; bases with no gene match: 7. The CDR3 loop reads CASSSPGQCNEKLFF. In DNA, the CDR3 is TGTGCCAGCAGCTCTCCGGGACAGTGCAATGAAAAACTGTTTTTT.

The chain carries TRBV2 and TRBJ2-2; a possible D gene is TRBD1 (8 bases). Looked up from germline, CDR1 is SNHLY and CDR2 is FYNNEI. This CDR3 is 17 amino acids long. V lost 8 bases to trimming and J lost 0 bases, with 19 bases between them. CDR3 nucleotides: TGTGCCAGCCAAAAACAGGGGGGGAGGGCGAACACCGGGGAGCTGTTTTTT. This encodes CASQKQGGRANTGELFF.

V and J are TRBV27 and TRBJ1-1; 7 bases line up with TRBD1. This CDR3 region has 15 residues. With 2 bases clipped from V and 3 bases from J, the junction kept 6 bases outside the gene matches. Per germline, CDR1 MNHEY and CDR2 SMNVEV (reference sequence). The chain's CDR3 is CASSLKTGRYTEAFF. DNA of the CDR3: TGTGCCAGCAGTTTAAAGACAGGGAGATACACTGAAGCTTTCTTT.

The genes are TRBV19 and TRBJ2-1; 8 nucleotides agree with TRBD2. This CDR3 comprises 14 residues. Germline V CDR1 and CDR2: LNHDA, SQIVND (reference sequence). Trimming removed 4 bases from V and 7 bases from J; junction bases left unmatched: 6. The CDR3 is CASSKGRGDNEQFF. The CDR3 DNA reads as TGTGCCAGTAGTAAGGGGCGGGGGGATAATGAGCAGTTCTTC.

The chain is built from TRBV5-6 and TRBJ2-7; D unclear. The CDR3 consists of 13 residues. V lost 4 bases and J 0 bases, leaving 8 bases between the germline ends. Looked up from germline, CDR1 is SGHDT and CDR2 is YYEEEE. In nucleotides, the CDR3 is TGTGCCAGCAGCCTGGGTCGCTCCTACGAGCAGTACTTC. It codes for CASSLGRSYEQYF.

This chain connects TRBV19 to TRBJ1-5; D may be TRBD1 (5 bases). This CDR3 has 13 residues. Trimming cost V 6 bases and J 4 bases, with 10 bases left between them. Per the germline V gene, CDR1 is LNHDA and CDR2 is SQIVND (reference sequence). The CDR3: CASRLQENQPQHF. The CDR3 DNA is TGTGCCAGTAGACTACAGGAGAATCAGCCCCAGCATTTT.

The V and J genes are TRBV5-1 and TRBJ2-2; TRBD1 might be the D (6 bases). Germline CDR1 reads SGHRS; CDR2 reads YFSETQ. This CDR3 contains 14 residues. V was trimmed by 6 bases and J by 0 bases, leaving 9 bases between them. The CDR3 here is CASKDRTNTGELFF. The CDR3 DNA sequence: TGCGCCAGCAAAGACAGGACGAACACCGGGGAGCTGTTTTTT.

CDR3 sequence: CASSFGTTRDTQYF. Here the CDR3 DNA reads TGTGCCAGCAGCTTCGGGACTACGAGAGATACGCAGTATTTT. J is TRBJ2-3 and V is TRBV7-3; TRBD2 agrees at 7 bases. The CDR3 extends over 14 amino acids. Germline CDR1 reads SGHTA; CDR2 reads FQGTGA. With V trimmed by 3 bases and J by 5 bases, 5 bases remained unmatched. The whole variable domain, filled in from reference TRBV7-3 and TRBJ2-3, reads GAGVSQTPSNKVTEKGKYVELRCDPISGHTALYWYRQSLGQGPEFLIYFQGTGAADDSGLPNDRFFAVRPEGSVSTLKIQRTERGDSAVYLCASSFGTTRDTQYFGPGTRLTVL.

The chain has TRBV12-3 or TRBV12-4 and TRBJ2-3; no clear D gene. The CDR3 is made up of 13 amino acids. V dropped 6 bases and J dropped 1 base, with 8 bases sitting between them. In DNA, the CDR3 is TGTGCCAGCAGGCAGTCTCGCACAGATACGCAGTATTTT. Translation gives CASRQSRTDTQYF.

The chain couples TRBV27 to TRBJ1-2, with 7 bases lining up with TRBD1. V trimming: 8 bases; J trimming: 4 bases; junction bases outside the gene matches: 13. The V gene's germline CDR1 is MNHEY and CDR2 SMNVEV (reference sequence). CDR3 length: 15 amino acids. The CDR3 is CASGMDYRGTYGYTF. The DNA of the CDR3 is TGTGCCAGCGGAATGGATTACAGGGGAACCTATGGCTACACCTTC.